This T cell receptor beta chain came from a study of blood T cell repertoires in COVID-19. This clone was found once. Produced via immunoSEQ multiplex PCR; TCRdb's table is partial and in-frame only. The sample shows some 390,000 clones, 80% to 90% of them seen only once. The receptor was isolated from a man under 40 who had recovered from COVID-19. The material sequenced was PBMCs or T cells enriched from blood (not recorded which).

The CDR3 nucleotides read TGTGCCACCAGTCAACCGGGCAATCAGCCCCAGCATTTT. Translated, it gives CATSQPGNQPQHF. V gene TRBV24-1 combines with J gene TRBJ1-5; D unclear. Trimming left V 6 bases short and J 2 bases short, with 7 bases between. The CDR3 loop spans 13 amino acids. Germline V gene data show CDR1 as KGHDR and CDR2 as SFDVKD.